What follows describes a single TCR beta chain. As yet, its antigen is unknown. 5' RACE with UMI labels generated the TRB cDNA libraries. TCRdb reprocessed the 5' RACE reads; each CDR3 protein has one entry and no DNA is given. Across several thousand distinct CDR3 sequences, the top ten clones capture more than 1.5% of the sample. Germline CDR1 SGHVS, CDR2 FQNEAQ. The CDR3 sequence is 17 residues long. Naive CD8+ T cells showed a CD45RO-CCR7+CD27+CD95- phenotype. The data originate from a study of CXCR3-negative and CXCR3-positive naive CD8 T cells. Study at large: There were 110 million to 150 million TRB reads altogether, and each library had about 1.5 +/- 0.3 million of them. Study-wide points: Surface CD5 looked about the same in the naive subsets, so the authors worked out TCR strength from TRB CDR3 properties. Naive CXCR3-negative and CXCR3-positive cells had similar TRBV-TRBJ usage; memory differed.

The clonotype was recovered from a human donor in good health. Some clones in this sample may be carry-over from other donors' samples. Sequencing was done on a sample of naive CXCR3- CD8+ T cells from blood. Subset reported: CD45RO-CCR7+CD27+CD95- naive CD8+ T cells lacking CXCR3 (TNR3-). J is TRBJ2-1 and V is TRBV7-8; TCRdb's D call of TRBD2 is untestable without DNA. The CDR3: CASSLVTAEAVLNEQFF.